The following is a TCR beta chain sequence with its context. The antigen is unknown. TCR beta cDNA was made by 5'RACE template switching with UMIs. TCRdb re-called the 5' RACE reads and gives one entry per CDR3 protein, without DNA. Its table lists 350,000 to 500,000 distinct CDR3 sequences. The entry originates in a study of T cells expressing NK-cell markers. Findings and limits, study-wide: Of CD8+ T cells, 1.0-7.0% belonged to dominant NKG2C+ clonotypes in five to seven donors. The CD3+CD56-NKG2C+ fraction of several donors was likewise dominated by these clonotypes.

The sequencing sample was made of blood T cells: a sorted CD56 or NKG2C T cell subset, CD4+ or CD8+ T cells, or bulk PBMC T cells (not recorded which). This clonotype was obtained from a woman aged 18 to 75 in good health.

The CDR3 sequence is CASSMGKKPYEHYF. This chain connects TRBV19 to TRBJ2-7. Germline CDR1 LNHDA, CDR2 SQIVND (reference sequence). This CDR3 has 14 amino acids.